This TCR beta chain was identified during a study of T cells in Graves' hyperthyroidism and ophthalmopathy. Template material for amplifying TCR beta CDR3 regions consisted of RNA transcripts. HTBI primers were used for first-round RT-PCR of the TCR CDR3. TCRdb re-called the multiplex PCR reads with MiXCR, one entry per CDR3 protein. The profile covers 300,000 to 450,000 distinct CDR3 sequences, with 20% to 25% appearing a single time and less than 85% taken by the ten largest. Among the patients, aged 18 to 65, hyperthyroidism was newly diagnosed and had lasted under 2 months. Every diagnosis used clinical symptoms, serum thyroxine and TRAb, thyroid ultrasound and orbital computed tomography. V was pared by 3 bases and J by 5 bases, with 5 bases of the junction left unmatched. This CDR3 is built from 15 residues. Germline V CDR1 and CDR2: MDHEN, SYDVKM. Findings and caveats of the study: Most thyroid clonotypes expanded above 0.001 appeared in blood too.

This clonotype was observed at least ten times. The antigen remains undetermined. Sequenced input: blood. This sequence joins TRBV28 and TRBJ1-5, with 9 bases fitting TRBD1. The sequence came from a man aged 45-65 years with Graves' hyperthyroidism. The CDR3 spells CASSFVGQGDQPQHF. The CDR3 DNA is TGTGCCAGCAGTTTCGTGGGACAGGGAGATCAGCCCCAGCATTTT. The whole variable domain, filled in from reference TRBV28 and TRBJ1-5, reads DVKVTQSSRYLVKRTGEKVFLECVQDMDHENMFWYRQDPGLGLRLIYFSYDVKMKEKGDIPEGYSVSREKKERFSLILESASTNQTSMYLCASSFVGQGDQPQHFGDGTRLSIL.